A single sample is the source of the 20 T cell receptor beta chains below, sequenced in a study. Each CDR3 protein gets one entry after TCRdb re-called the 5' RACE reads with MiXCR. The sample lists over 50,000 distinct CDR3 sequences, approximately 31% occurring once. Input material: tumor-infiltrating naive CD4+ T cells sorted from the breast tumor. Sample subset: naive CD4+ T cells, CD4+CD45RA+CD25-. The receptors were gathered from a female donor with breast cancer.

The DNA of the CDR3 is TGTGCCAGCAGCTTAGTAGGTGACACTACCGGGGAGCTGTTTTTT. Its translation: CASSLVGDTTGELFF. The V and J genes are TRBV7-2 and TRBJ2-2; D gene ambiguous. Trimming shortened V by 1 base and J by 5 bases, and 11 bases separated the two germline ends. The CDR3 loop spans 15 amino acids. Germline V CDR1 and CDR2: SGHTA, FQGNSA.

There are a few counts of this clonotype. The V gene is TRBV7-9, the J gene TRBJ2-2; D gene uncertain. V lost 2 bases to trimming and J lost 0 bases, with 4 bases between them. Germline loops: CDR1 SEHNR, CDR2 FQNEAQ (reference sequence). This CDR3 is built from 14 residues. CDR3 bases: TGTGCCAGCAGCTTAAACACGAACACCGGGGAGCTGTTTTTT. This sequence encodes CASSLNTNTGELFF.

This clonotype was recorded many times. The CDR3 DNA is TGTGCCAGCAGTGCGACGCTGGAACCTAATCAGCCCCAGCATTTT. Amino acids: CASSATLEPNQPQHF. The chain couples TRBV12-3 or TRBV12-4 to TRBJ1-5; the D is unclear. This CDR3 region has 15 residues. V was trimmed by 5 bases and J by 4 bases, leaving 15 bases between them.

The V and J genes are TRBV7-3 and TRBJ2-1; TRBD2 matches 7 bases. Trimming took 1 base from V and 9 from J; bases not matched to a gene: 6. Germline V gene sequence: CDR1 SGHTA, CDR2 FQGTGA. The CDR3 length is 14 residues. DNA for the CDR3: TGTGCCAGCAGCTTAAACCCGACGGGAGGTGAGCAGTTCTTC. It specifies CASSLNPTGGEQFF. Combining the CDR3 with reference TRBV7-3 and TRBJ2-1 gives the whole variable domain GAGVSQTPSNKVTEKGKYVELRCDPISGHTALYWYRQSLGQGPEFLIYFQGTGAADDSGLPNDRFFAVRPEGSVSTLKIQRTERGDSAVYLCASSLNPTGGEQFFGPGTRLTVL.

In the case of this clonotype: One base away lies a much larger clone, so this may be a sequencing read error. Since the CDR3 does not end with the conserved phenylalanine or tryptophan, this likely comes from a read error. The chain joins TRBV9 to TRBJ1-2, with D perhaps matching TRBD1 (6 bases). The CDR3 is 14 residues long. Per the germline V gene, CDR1 is SGDLS and CDR2 is YYNGEE. Trimming cost V 4 bases and J 4 bases, with 14 bases left between them. As DNA, the CDR3 is TGTGCCAGCAGCCCAGAGGGGGTCGGCTATGGCTACACCTCC. This translates into CASSPEGVGYGYTS.

The rearrangement joins TRBV6-1 to TRBJ2-7; a weak D match, TRBD1 (6 bases). This CDR3 region has 16 residues. Germline assignment: CDR1 MNHNS and CDR2 SASEGT. V lost 1 base, J lost 4 bases, and 17 bases lay in between. CDR3 region: CASSEDRGRRWYEQYF. DNA for the CDR3: TGTGCCAGCAGTGAAGATAGGGGGAGACGTTGGTACGAGCAGTACTTC.

Concerning this clonotype: This sequence may be a read error, since a much larger clone differs from it by one base. The J gene is TRBJ2-3, the V gene TRBV9; possibly TRBD1 for D (5 bases). Germline CDR1 is SGDLS and CDR2 is YYNGEE. The CDR3 extends over 15 amino acids. The CDR3, as DNA: TGTGCCAGCAGCGTAGGAACAGGAGAGACAGATACGCAGTGTTTT. It encodes CASSVGTGETDTQCF.

This clonotype was recorded only once. A much larger clone lies one base from this, so it may be a read error. The conserved final phenylalanine or tryptophan is absent from the CDR3, which likely points to a read error. The chain has TRBV20-1 and TRBJ1-4; D uncertain. Germline V gives CDR1 DFQATT, CDR2 SNEGSKA (reference sequence). V dropped 2 bases and J dropped 7 bases, with 8 bases sitting between them. The CDR3 runs 12 residues. As DNA, the CDR3 is TGCAGTGCTAGAACCCCGGGTGAAAAACTGTTTTGT. Translated, it gives CSARTPGEKLFC.

This clonotype showed up many times. This rearrangement joins TRBV6-1 to TRBJ2-7; 8 bases align to TRBD2. The V gene's germline CDR1 is MNHNS and CDR2 SASEGT. V shed 5 bases and J 2 bases; nucleotides not matched to a gene: 8. This CDR3 has 15 amino acids. CDR3 in amino acids: CASSRGAGVTYEQYF. CDR3 nucleotides: TGTGCCAGCAGTCGCGGAGCGGGGGTTACCTACGAGCAGTACTTC.

J is TRBJ2-3 and V is TRBV6-1, with TRBD2 matching 11 bases. The germline V gene encodes CDR1 MNHNS and CDR2 SASEGT. The CDR3 extends over 16 amino acids. J was trimmed by 2 bases and V by 4 bases; bases with no gene match: 5. This CDR3 reads CASSGRLAGITDTQYF. In DNA form, the CDR3 reads TGTGCCAGCAGTGGCAGACTAGCGGGGATCACAGATACGCAGTATTTT.

This chain connects TRBV6-5 to TRBJ2-1, with D unclear. V lost 8 bases and J 7 bases, leaving 12 bases between the germline ends. CDR3 length: 12 amino acids. CDR1 is MNHEY and CDR2 is SVGAGI in the germline V gene. The CDR3 protein is CASSAGYNEQFF. The CDR3 DNA sequence: TGTGCCAGCTCTGCCGGGTATAATGAGCAGTTCTTC.

The CDR3 is CASWSRRGTEAFF. CDR3 DNA sequence: TGTGCCAGCTGGTCTCGAAGGGGCACTGAAGCTTTCTTT. This rearrangement joins TRBV6-6 to TRBJ1-1; tentative D call: TRBD1 (5 bases). The germline CDR1 and CDR2 sequences are MNHNY and SVGAGI (reference sequence). The CDR3 contains 13 residues. Trimming shortened V by 8 bases and J by 4 bases, and 14 bases separated the two germline ends.

This clonotype was counted only a few times. The chain joins TRBV27 to TRBJ2-5; no firm D call. Germline-derived CDR1 and CDR2 are MNHEY and SMNVEV (reference sequence). Trimming took off 6 bases at V and 5 bases at J, with 13 bases between the two ends. This CDR3 comprises 13 residues. DNA for the CDR3: TGTGCCAGCAGCGTAAGGGTTGCGGAGACCCAGTACTTC. It translates to CASSVRVAETQYF.

Only a few counts were recorded for this clonotype. V gene TRBV5-1 combines with J gene TRBJ1-1; D gene uncertain. The germline V and J ends were trimmed by 1 base and 1 base, with 8 bases remaining between them. Per germline, CDR1 SGHRS and CDR2 YFSETQ. CDR3 length equals 14 residues. CDR3 nucleotides: TGCGCCAGCAGCTTGAATGGCGAGAACACTGAAGCTTTCTTT. Amino acid sequence: CASSLNGENTEAFF.

In its sample, this clonotype was seen a few times. V and J are TRBV20-1 and TRBJ1-4; D unresolved. The CDR3 covers 17 residues. Deletions cut 4 bases from V and 0 bases from J, with 18 bases between. The germline V gene encodes CDR1 DFQATT and CDR2 SNEGSKA (reference sequence). CDR3 sequence reads: CSATPGRRYPTNEKLFF. Here the CDR3 DNA reads TGCAGTGCTACCCCGGGCCGAAGATATCCAACTAATGAAAAACTGTTTTTT.

Comment on this clonotype: Given the absence of the conserved phenylalanine or tryptophan at the CDR3 end, a read error is likely. The genes are TRBV7-2 and TRBJ2-1; D is undetermined. The V gene's germline CDR1 is SGHTA and CDR2 FQGNSA. Trimming removed 2 bases from V and 9 bases from J, with 11 bases in between. The CDR3 covers 13 residues. CDR3 in DNA: TGTGCCAGCAGCTTATCCGTTCGCGGTGAGCAGTTCCTC. It encodes CASSLSVRGEQFL.

This clonotype was counted a few times. The J gene is TRBJ2-1, the V gene TRBV15, with TRBD2 identical over 12 bases. The ends lost 5 bases at V and 6 bases at J; junction bases unmatched: 5. CDR1 and CDR2 from the germline V gene are LNHNV and YYDKDF (reference sequence). CDR3 size: 15 residues. CDR3 DNA: TGTGCCACCAGCGGACCTAGCGGGGGGGGCAATGAGCAGTTCTTC. This gives the protein CATSGPSGGGNEQFF.

DNA for the CDR3: TGCGCCAGCAGCTCACCGGGGCCCGAGGAGTTCTTC. Residues: CASSSPGPEEFF. The V call is TRBV5-1, the J call TRBJ2-1, with D perhaps given as TRBD1 or TRBD2 (5 bases each). Per the germline V gene, CDR1 is SGHRS and CDR2 is YFSETQ. The CDR3 consists of 12 residues. V gave up 3 bases and J gave up 14 bases, with 15 bases separating them.

The V call is TRBV4-1, the J call TRBJ2-2; TRBD2 is a possible D gene (5 bases). Per the germline V gene, CDR1 is MGHRA and CDR2 is YSYEKL. With 6 bases removed from V and 6 bases from J, the gap between germline ends came to 11 bases. CDR3 length equals 13 residues. As DNA, the CDR3 is TGCGCCAGCAGAAAAGGAGGCTCCGGGGAGCTGTTTTTT. It yields the protein CASRKGGSGELFF.

This clonotype appeared once. This rearrangement joins TRBV29-1 to TRBJ2-1; D is unresolved. The CDR3 length is 12 residues. CDR1 SQVTM and CDR2 ANQGSEA come from the germline V gene. Trimming cost V 7 bases and J 8 bases, with 15 bases left between them. CDR3: CSGNSHTYEQFF. Here the CDR3 DNA reads TGCAGCGGTAATTCGCATACCTATGAGCAGTTCTTC.